The present T cell receptor (beta chain) was sequenced within a study of human T cells and chemical hapten exposure. Study-level information: Diphenylcyclopropenone, dosed weekly to the scalp, was given to patients throughout the roughly 24-week study.

Trimming removed 6 bases at V and 5 bases at J, with 13 bases between. The CDR3 spans 14 residues. The germline CDR1 and CDR2 sequences are MNHEY and SVGAGI. Time point meaning: patch test 1, 2 weeks after DPC sensitization. The treatment was: therapeutic diphenylcyclopropenone sensitization with weekly scalp DPC. Patients had alopecia, were aged 18 to 70, and were not pregnant. TCRdb reanalysed the RACE reads using MiXCR and keeps one entry per CDR3 protein. In the table there are 79,000 or so distinct CDR3 sequences, 10% of which are singletons. The chain has TRBV6-5 and TRBJ1-4, with D maybe TRBD1 (5 bases). The sequence came from a woman in her forties or fifties with alopecia areata. Some clones in this sample may be carry-over from other donors' samples. Sequenced material: whole blood, taken in connection with sensitization to the hapten diphenylcyclopropenone (DPC). The CDR3 loop reads CASSPGPKNEKLFF. The CDR3 DNA is TGTGCCAGCAGCCCGGGACCGAAGAATGAAAAACTGTTTTTT.